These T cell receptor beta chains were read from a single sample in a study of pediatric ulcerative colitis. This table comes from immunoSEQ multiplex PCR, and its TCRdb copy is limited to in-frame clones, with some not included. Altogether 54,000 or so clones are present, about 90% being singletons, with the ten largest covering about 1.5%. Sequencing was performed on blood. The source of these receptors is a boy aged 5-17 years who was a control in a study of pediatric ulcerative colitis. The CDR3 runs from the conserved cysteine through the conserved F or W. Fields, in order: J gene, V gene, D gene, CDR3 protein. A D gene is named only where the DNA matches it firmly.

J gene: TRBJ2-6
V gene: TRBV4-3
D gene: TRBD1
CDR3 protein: CASSPDTLGQGAPSGANVLTF

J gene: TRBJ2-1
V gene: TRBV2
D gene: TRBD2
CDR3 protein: CASSESSGGTNDQFF

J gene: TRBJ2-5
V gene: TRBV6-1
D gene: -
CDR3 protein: CASSEGASTQETQYF

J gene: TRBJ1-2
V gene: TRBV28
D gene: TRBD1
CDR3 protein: CASSWGQGTFNYGYTF

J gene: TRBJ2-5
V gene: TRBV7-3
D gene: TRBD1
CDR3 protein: CASSAGDDRGGQETQYF

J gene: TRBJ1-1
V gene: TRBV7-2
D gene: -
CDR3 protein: CASSQNTEAFF

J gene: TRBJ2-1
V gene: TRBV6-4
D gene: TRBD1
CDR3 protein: CASSTGEDHNEQFF

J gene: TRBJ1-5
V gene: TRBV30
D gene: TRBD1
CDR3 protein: CAWSAGTGQGADQPQHF

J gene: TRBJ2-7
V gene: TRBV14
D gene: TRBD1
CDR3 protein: CASSHGQGNYEQYF

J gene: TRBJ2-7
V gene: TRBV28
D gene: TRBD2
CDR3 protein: CASVTPGLSYEQYF

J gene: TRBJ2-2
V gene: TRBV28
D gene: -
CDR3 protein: CASSDGFRNTGELFF

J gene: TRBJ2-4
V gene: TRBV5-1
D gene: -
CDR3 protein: CASSFNPAGSKNIQYF

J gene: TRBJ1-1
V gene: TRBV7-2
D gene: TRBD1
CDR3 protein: CASSDTGVNTEAFF

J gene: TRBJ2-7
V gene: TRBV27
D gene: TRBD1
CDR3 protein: CASSLNRDSYEQYF

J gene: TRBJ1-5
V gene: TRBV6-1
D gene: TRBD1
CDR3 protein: CASSGHRDRVEPQHF

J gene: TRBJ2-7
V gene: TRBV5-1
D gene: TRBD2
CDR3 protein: CASSLEVLSGGDYSYEQYF

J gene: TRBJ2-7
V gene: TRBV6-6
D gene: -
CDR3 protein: CASSYQDSQRYEQYF

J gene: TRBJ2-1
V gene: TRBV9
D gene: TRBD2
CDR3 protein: CASSVVSSGGYNEQFF

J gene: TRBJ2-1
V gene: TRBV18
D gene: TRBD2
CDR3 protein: CASLPGLAGTNEQFF

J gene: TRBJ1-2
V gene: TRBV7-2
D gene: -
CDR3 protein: CASSPRQDYGYTF

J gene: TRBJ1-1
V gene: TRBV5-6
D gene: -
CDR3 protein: CASSFFSLSNTEAFF

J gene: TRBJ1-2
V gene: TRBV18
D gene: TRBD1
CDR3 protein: CASSTTGVDNYGYTF

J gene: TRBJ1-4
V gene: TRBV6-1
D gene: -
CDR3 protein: CASTDTGTNEKLFF

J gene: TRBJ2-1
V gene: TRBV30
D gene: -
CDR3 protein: CAWSGGHDEQFF

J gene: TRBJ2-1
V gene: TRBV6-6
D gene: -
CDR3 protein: CASSYSDFGYEQFF

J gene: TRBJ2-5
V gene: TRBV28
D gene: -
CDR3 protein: CASSLRTVIDQETQYF

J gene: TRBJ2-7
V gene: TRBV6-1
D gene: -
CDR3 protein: CASSERTAYEQYF

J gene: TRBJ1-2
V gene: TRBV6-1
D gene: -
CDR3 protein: CASTPDEAYGYTF

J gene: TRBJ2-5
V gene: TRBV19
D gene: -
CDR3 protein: CASSILGGLETQYF

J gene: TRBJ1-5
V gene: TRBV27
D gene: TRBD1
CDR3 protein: CASRFGQGGDQPQHF

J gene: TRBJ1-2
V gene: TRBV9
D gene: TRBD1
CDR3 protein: CASSTRTGIEGYTF

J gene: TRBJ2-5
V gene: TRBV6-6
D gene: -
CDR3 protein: CASSDPPGNEETQYF

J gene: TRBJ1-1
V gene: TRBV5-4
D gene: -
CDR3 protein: CASSWIRVTGITEAFF

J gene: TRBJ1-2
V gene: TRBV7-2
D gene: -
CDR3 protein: CASSRDKGVLGYTF

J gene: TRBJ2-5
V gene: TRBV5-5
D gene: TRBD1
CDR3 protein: CASRARDRIYQETQYF

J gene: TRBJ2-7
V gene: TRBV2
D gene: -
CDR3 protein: CASTNSYEQYF

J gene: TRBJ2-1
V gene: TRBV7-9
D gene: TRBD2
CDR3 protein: CASSLAGVNNEQFF

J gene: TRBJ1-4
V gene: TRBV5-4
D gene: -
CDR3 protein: CASSFQGNEKLFF

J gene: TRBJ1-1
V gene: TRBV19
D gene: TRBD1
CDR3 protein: CASSATGLTVYSMNTEAFF

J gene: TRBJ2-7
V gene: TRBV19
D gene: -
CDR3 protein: CASSISDSSYEQYF

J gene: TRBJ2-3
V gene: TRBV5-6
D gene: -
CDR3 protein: CASSFRDYTDTQYF

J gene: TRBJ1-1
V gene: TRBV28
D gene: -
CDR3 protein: CASGVDGRAEAFF

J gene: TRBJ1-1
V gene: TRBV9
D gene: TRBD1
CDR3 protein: CASSVGRTGPSIEAFF

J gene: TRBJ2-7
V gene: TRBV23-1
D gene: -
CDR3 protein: CASSIKRGISYEQYF

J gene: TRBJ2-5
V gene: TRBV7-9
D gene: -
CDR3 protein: CASSFPPKGETQYF

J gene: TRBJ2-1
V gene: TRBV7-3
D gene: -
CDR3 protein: CASSSAGGVGNEQFF